The 8 T cell receptor beta chains below come from one sample, sequenced in a study of blood T cell repertoires in COVID-19. Profiled with immunoSEQ multiplex PCR; TCRdb holds only in-frame clones, not every one. Of about 180,000 clones in the sample, 80% were seen once. The sample taken for sequencing was PBMCs or T cells enriched from blood (not recorded which). Receptors originate from a man between 60 and 75 years old who had been exposed to COVID-19.

The CDR3 sequence: CASSQRQSGANVLTF. CDR3 coding DNA: TGTGCCAGCAGCCAACGACAATCTGGGGCCAACGTCCTGACTTTC. The rearrangement uses TRBV3-1 (or the pseudogene TRBV3-2) and TRBJ2-6; unclear D gene. The V gene lost 2 bases and the J gene lost 1 base, with 6 bases spanning the gap. The germline CDR1 and CDR2 sequences are LGHDT and YNNKEL (reference sequence). The length of the CDR3 is 15 residues.

This clone occurred a few times. V and J are TRBV20-1 and TRBJ2-2; D is uncertain. The germline V and J ends were trimmed by 3 bases and 3 bases, with 11 bases remaining between them. The CDR3 runs to 14 residues. Germline loops: CDR1 DFQATT, CDR2 SNEGSKA (reference sequence). The CDR3 protein is CSASFLGYTGELFF. DNA of the CDR3: TGCAGTGCTAGTTTCCTCGGGTACACCGGGGAGCTGTTTTTT.

The rearrangement uses TRBV9 and TRBJ2-2; no clear D. V was pared by 0 bases and J by 1 base, with 7 bases between. Germline CDR1 SGDLS, CDR2 YYNGEE. CDR3 length: 15 amino acids. The CDR3 loop is CASSVVTENTGELFF. The CDR3 coding sequence is TGTGCCAGCAGCGTAGTAACAGAGAACACCGGGGAGCTGTTTTTT.

In its sample, this clone was seen once. Here the CDR3 DNA reads TGTGCCAGCAGCTTCCGACAGCGAAGTAATGAAAAACTGTTTTTT. Residues: CASSFRQRSNEKLFF. The chain combines TRBV5-6 with TRBJ1-4, with D tentatively TRBD1 (5 bases). The V gene's germline CDR1 is SGHDT and CDR2 YYEEEE. V lost 2 bases, J lost 4 bases, and 12 bases lay in between. The CDR3 runs 15 residues.

J is TRBJ1-6 and V is TRBV2; 10 bases match TRBD1. In germline, CDR1 is SNHLY, CDR2 FYNNEI. The trim removed 6 bases at V and 9 bases at J, leaving 8 bases unmatched. This CDR3 has 15 amino acids. The chain's CDR3 is CASRPGTGVGSPLHF. The CDR3 DNA reads TGTGCCAGCAGGCCCGGGACAGGGGTCGGTTCACCCCTCCACTTT. Together with reference TRBV2 and TRBJ1-6, the CDR3 gives the full variable domain: EPEVTQTPSHQVTQMGQEVILRCVPISNHLYFYWYRQILGQKVEFLVSFYNNEISEKSEIFDDQFSVERPDGSNFTLKIRSTKLEDSAMYFCASRPGTGVGSPLHFGNGTRLTVT.

Notes on this clone: This sample also contains other DNA sequences that code for the same CDR3. The chain is built from TRBV6-1 and TRBJ2-3; D not certain. Germline CDR1 reads MNHNS; CDR2 reads SASEGT. V was clipped by 1 base and J by 2 bases, with 4 bases between them. CDR3 size: 13 residues. The CDR3 region has the DNA TGTGCCAGCAGTGAAGTTTACACAGATACGCAGTATTTT. As protein: CASSEVYTDTQYF.

The chain couples TRBV9 to TRBJ2-1; D may be TRBD2 (7 bases). V gave up 0 bases and J gave up 9 bases, with 16 bases separating them. Per germline, CDR1 SGDLS and CDR2 YYNGEE. The length of the CDR3 is 15 residues. CDR3 DNA sequence: TGTGCCAGCAGCGTAGGGCAGGGAGGGGGGATTGAGCAGTTCTTC. As protein: CASSVGQGGGIEQFF.

This clone was found once. This chain links TRBV6-5 with TRBJ2-1, with TRBD2 identical over 9 bases. CDR3 length: 15 amino acids. Germline CDR1 MNHEY, CDR2 SVGAGI. With 5 bases clipped from V and 3 bases from J, the junction kept 5 bases outside the gene matches. For the CDR3, the DNA is TGTGCCAGCAGTAAAACGACTAGCGGCTACAATGAGCAGTTCTTC. Residues: CASSKTTSGYNEQFF.